This T cell receptor (beta chain) was documented in a study of T cell repertoires in cytomegalovirus infection. This clonotype was seen ten or more times. Antigen specificity is unknown. This CDR3 comprises 15 residues. The germline V and J ends were trimmed by 1 base and 6 bases, with 13 bases remaining between them. Per the germline V gene, CDR1 is SGHVS and CDR2 is FQNEAQ. Findings and caveats of the study: Using cumulative public TCR beta family frequency, the authors identified those who carried CMV together with the relevant HLA.

TCRdb reanalysed the reads using MiXCR and keeps one entry per CDR3 protein. The profile shows about 360,000 distinct CDR3 sequences, about a sixth of them singletons. The origin of this receptor is a human donor in good health (CMV status not recorded). Some clones in this sample may be carry-over from other donors' samples. The chain carries TRBV7-8 and TRBJ2-1; tentatively, D is TRBD1 or TRBD2 (6 bases each). The source material was PBMCs. CDR3 residues: CASSLGAPGANEQFF. The CDR3 nucleotides read TGTGCCAGCAGCTTAGGAGCTCCGGGGGCCAATGAGCAGTTCTTC.